Presented here are 29 T cell receptor beta chains from one specimen sequenced in a study of shared clonotypes between healthy human individuals. Profiled with immunoSEQ multiplex PCR; TCRdb holds only in-frame clones, not every one. This table holds approximately 1,000,000 clones, around 77% found once. The source material was memory CD4+ T cells from PBMCs. The subset denotes: CD45RA-negative fraction. Source of these receptors: a man younger than 35 in good health. Some clones in this sample may be carry-over from other donors' samples.

This chain links TRBV10-3 with TRBJ2-1; 11 bases agree with TRBD1. Germline V gives CDR1 ENHRY, CDR2 SYGVKD. Germline trimming cut 5 bases from V and 7 bases from J; bases unmatched to any gene: 4. The CDR3 runs to 14 residues. This CDR3 reads CAISRGQGGNEQFF. In nucleotides, the CDR3 is TGTGCCATCAGTCGGGGACAGGGGGGAAATGAGCAGTTCTTC.

The chain joins TRBV4-1 to TRBJ2-6, with D possibly matching TRBD1 (6 bases). Trimming stripped 4 bases from V and 1 base from J, with 14 bases between. The length of the CDR3 is 17 residues. Germline CDR1 MGHRA, CDR2 YSYEKL. For the CDR3, the DNA is TGCGCCAGCAGCCGGGCTGTCCAGGGGTCTGGGGCCAACGTCCTGACTTTC. Its protein is CASSRAVQGSGANVLTF.

The chain links TRBV18 to TRBJ1-4; a weak D match, TRBD1 (5 bases). CDR3 length: 15 amino acids. Germline loops: CDR1 KGHSH, CDR2 LQKENI. The V end lost 0 bases, the J end lost 7 bases, and 12 bases lay between the germline ends. The DNA of the CDR3 is TGTGCCAGCTCACCACCGGAGACCAGGGCTGAAAAACTGTTTTTT. This encodes CASSPPETRAEKLFF.

This clone has just one count. This chain connects TRBV5-5 to TRBJ1-2, with 9 nucleotides matching TRBD1. The junction had 11 bases not matched to a gene; V was cut back by 1 base and J by 7 bases. The CDR3 runs to 16 residues. CDR1 and CDR2 (germline): SGHKS, YYEKEE (reference sequence). The CDR3 DNA sequence: TGTGCCAGCAGCTTGCGCTTTTGGGGACAGGGTGCTGGCTACACCTTC. Translation gives CASSLRFWGQGAGYTF.

The chain recombines TRBV5-1 with TRBJ1-4, with D possibly being TRBD1 (5 bases). CDR1 and CDR2 from the germline V gene are SGHRS and YFSETQ. Trimming stripped 4 bases from V and 4 bases from J, with 11 bases between. The CDR3 runs 14 residues. Written as DNA, the CDR3 is TGCGCCAGCAGCCTGACAGCTTATAATGAAAAACTGTTTTTT. It yields the protein CASSLTAYNEKLFF.

The chain employs TRBV6-6 and TRBJ1-3; 8 bases align to TRBD1. The germline CDR1 and CDR2 sequences are MNHNY and SVGAGI (reference sequence). The CDR3 consists of 16 residues. J lost 3 bases, V lost 5 bases, and 9 bases had no gene match. This CDR3 is CASSLLRGQGGNTIYF. The DNA for the CDR3 is TGTGCCAGCAGTCTCCTCAGGGGGCAAGGTGGAAACACCATATATTTT.

This clone occurred once. The J gene is TRBJ2-7, the V gene TRBV2, with D unclear. CDR1 and CDR2 from the germline V gene are SNHLY and FYNNEI. The CDR3 has 15 amino acids. The V and J ends lost 7 bases and 3 bases respectively, with 19 bases between them. CDR3 DNA sequence: TGTGCCAGCAAACAGAACTTAAAGACCTACTACGAGCAGTACTTC. Its protein is CASKQNLKTYYEQYF.

The chain joins TRBV14 to TRBJ2-1; D tentatively reads TRBD1 or TRBD2 (6 bases each). The CDR3 loop spans 14 amino acids. Trimming cost V 2 bases and J 12 bases, with 17 bases left between them. Germline V CDR1 and CDR2: SGHDN, FVKESK. CDR3 protein: CASSQSPGARGQFF. The CDR3 nucleotides read TGTGCCAGCAGCCAATCCCCGGGGGCCCGGGGGCAGTTCTTC.

This chain uses TRBV7-2 with TRBJ2-1; D unclear. The CDR3 contains 14 residues. Germline CDR1 and CDR2: SGHTA and FQGNSA. V dropped 3 bases and J dropped 2 bases, with 8 bases sitting between them. Here the CDR3 DNA reads TGTGCCAGCAGCTTTGGCTTAGCCTACAATGAGCAGTTCTTC. Amino acid sequence: CASSFGLAYNEQFF.

The chain uses TRBV5-4 and TRBJ2-7; TRBD1 might be the D (5 bases). In germline, CDR1 is SGHNT, CDR2 YYREEE (reference sequence). Trimming left V 2 bases short and J 5 bases short, with 11 bases between. The CDR3 consists of 13 residues. The CDR3 is CASSFPQGDEQYF. In DNA, the CDR3 is TGTGCCAGCAGCTTTCCCCAGGGCGACGAGCAGTACTTC.

This sequence joins TRBV12-5 and TRBJ2-5; D may match TRBD1 or TRBD2 (5 bases each). Trimming cost V 4 bases and J 4 bases, with 13 bases left between them. This CDR3 spans 14 amino acids. CDR1 is LGHNT and CDR2 is FRNRAP in the germline V gene. The CDR3 loop is CASGSSGTAETQYF. CDR3 nucleotide sequence: TGTGCTAGTGGTTCCTCCGGGACCGCAGAGACCCAGTACTTC.

The chain employs TRBV5-4 and TRBJ1-1; D is unclear. Per the germline V gene, CDR1 is SGHNT and CDR2 is YYREEE (reference sequence). With 0 bases removed from V and 3 bases from J, the gap between germline ends came to 6 bases. The CDR3 length is 13 residues. CDR3 sequence: CASSLDRYTEAFF. In DNA, the CDR3 is TGTGCCAGCAGCTTGGACAGATACACTGAAGCTTTCTTT.

The J gene is TRBJ2-6, the V gene TRBV25-1, with a weak D call TRBD1 (6 bases). With 5 bases removed from V and 4 bases from J, the gap between germline ends came to 15 bases. The germline V gene has CDR1 MGHDK and CDR2 SYGVNS. The CDR3 has 16 residues. CDR3 protein: CASSPIGGFGANVLTF. In DNA, the CDR3 is TGTGCCAGCAGTCCAATAGGGGGATTCGGGGCCAACGTCCTGACTTTC.

V gene TRBV5-1 combines with J gene TRBJ1-1; D not resolved. CDR3 length: 14 amino acids. The V end lost 0 bases, the J end lost 7 bases, and 13 bases lay between the germline ends. Germline assignment: CDR1 SGHRS and CDR2 YFSETQ. The CDR3: CASSLARRSGEAFF. The CDR3 nucleotides are TGCGCCAGCAGCTTGGCCCGGCGCTCTGGTGAAGCTTTCTTT.

The chain uses TRBV2 and TRBJ1-2; D not certain. The CDR3 has 15 amino acids. V lost 2 bases, J lost 3 bases, and 13 bases lay in between. CDR1 is SNHLY and CDR2 is FYNNEI in the germline V gene. CDR3 loop: CASSEMSRGDYGYTF. In DNA form, the CDR3 reads TGTGCCAGCAGTGAAATGTCTCGCGGGGACTATGGCTACACCTTC.

The chain is built from TRBV5-4 and TRBJ1-2; 12 nucleotides align to TRBD1. The ends lost 3 bases at V and 8 bases at J; junction bases unmatched: 8. The CDR3 runs to 15 residues. In germline, CDR1 is SGHNT, CDR2 YYREEE (reference sequence). The CDR3 bases are TGTGCCAGCAGCTACCCGGGACAGGGGGCTCAGGGCTACACCTTC. It translates to CASSYPGQGAQGYTF. The variable domain in full, completed from reference TRBV5-4 and TRBJ1-2, reads ETGVTQSPTHLIKTRGQQVTLRCSSQSGHNTVSWYQQALGQGPQFIFQYYREEENGRGNFPPRFSGLQFPNYSSELNVNALELDDSALYLCASSYPGQGAQGYTFGSGTRLTVV.

Of note for this clone: Additional DNA sequences in this sample encode the identical CDR3. The chain couples TRBV6-1 to TRBJ1-5, with D perhaps matching TRBD1 (5 bases). V was trimmed by 2 bases and J by 7 bases, leaving 9 bases between them. The CDR3 has 13 amino acids. Per the germline V gene, CDR1 is MNHNS and CDR2 is SASEGT. CDR3 nucleotide sequence: TGTGCCAGCAGTGAACAGGGTGCCCAGCCCCAGCATTTT. This translates into CASSEQGAQPQHF.

As for this clone: The identical CDR3 is also encoded by other nucleotide sequences in the sample. This rearrangement joins TRBV18 to TRBJ2-1; the D is unclear. This CDR3 has 14 residues. Germline CDR1 KGHSH, CDR2 LQKENI. The V end lost 3 bases, the J end lost 5 bases, and 11 bases lay between the germline ends. CDR3 region: CASSPLGTDNEQFF. The CDR3 bases are TGTGCCAGCTCACCCCTGGGAACGGACAATGAGCAGTTCTTC.

This chain connects TRBV19 to TRBJ2-2; 9 bases line up with TRBD1. The V segment lost 3 bases and the J segment 5 bases; nucleotides outside the gene matches: 4. CDR1 and CDR2 (germline): LNHDA, SQIVND (reference sequence). This CDR3 contains 15 residues. The CDR3 loop reads CASSIPGQGTGELFF. In DNA form, the CDR3 reads TGTGCCAGTAGTATCCCCGGACAGGGGACCGGGGAGCTGTTTTTT. The full variable domain, in which reference TRBV19 and TRBJ2-2 provide the parts outside the CDR3, is DGGITQSPKYLFRKEGQNVTLSCEQNLNHDAMYWYRQDPGQGLRLIYYSQIVNDFQKGDIAEGYSVSREKKESFPLTVTSAQKNPTAFYLCASSIPGQGTGELFFGEGSRLTVL.

The sample holds one count of this clone. The chain is built from TRBV5-1 and TRBJ1-5, with D possibly TRBD1 on 6 matching bases. V lost 9 bases and J lost 1, with 17 bases in between. Germline lookup yields CDR1 SGHRS and CDR2 YFSETQ. The CDR3 totals 15 residues. CDR3 bases: TGCGCCACCCGCTGGGGGGCCCCGAGCAATCAGCCCCAGCATTTT. Translated, it gives CATRWGAPSNQPQHF.

Details on this clone: A junction boundary mismatches the germline segment, possibly from a read error. The V and J genes are TRBV15 and TRBJ2-1, with D uncertain. The CDR3 has 14 amino acids. The germline V gene has CDR1 LNHNV and CDR2 YYDKDF (reference sequence). DNA for the CDR3: TGTGCCACCAGCAGACCGGAAAACTACGATGAGCAGTTCTTC. It encodes CATSRPENYDEQFF. The whole variable domain, filled in from reference TRBV15 and TRBJ2-1, reads DAMVIQNPRYQVTQFGKPVTLSCSQTLNHNVMYWYQQKSSQAPKLLFHYYDKDFNNEADTPDNFQSRRPNTSFCFLDIRSPGLGDTAMYLCATSRPENYDEQFFGPGTRLTVL.

The gene calls are TRBV29-1 and TRBJ1-2, with D maybe TRBD1 (6 bases). The CDR3 extends over 13 amino acids. Trimming left V 0 bases short and J 6 bases short, with 11 bases between. CDR1 is SQVTM and CDR2 is ANQGSEA in the germline V gene. The CDR3 region has the DNA TGCAGCGTTGAAGATCTGGCAGGGGATGGCTACACCTTC. Encoded protein: CSVEDLAGDGYTF.

The chain links TRBV11-2 to TRBJ2-7; no clear D. There are 14 residues in the CDR3. Germline V gene lookup returns CDR1 SGHAT and CDR2 FQNNGV. Trimming removed 5 bases from V and 2 bases from J, with 13 bases in between. The CDR3 here is CASSPLRATYEQYF. The CDR3 DNA follows: TGTGCCAGCAGCCCACTTCGGGCTACCTACGAGCAGTACTTC.

The chain joins TRBV27 to TRBJ1-5, with a tentative D call TRBD1 (5 bases). V dropped 2 bases and J dropped 6 bases, with 17 bases sitting between them. CDR1 is MNHEY, CDR2 SMNVEV, per germline (reference sequence). The CDR3 is 16 amino acids. The CDR3 is CASSLTAGGWSQPQHF. The DNA for the CDR3 is TGTGCCAGCAGTTTAACCGCCGGGGGTTGGAGTCAGCCCCAGCATTTT.

This clone was observed once. This chain uses TRBV5-4 with TRBJ1-4; D is perhaps TRBD1 (6 bases). CDR1 is SGHNT and CDR2 is YYREEE in the germline V gene (reference sequence). V shed 4 bases and J shed 1 base, with 11 bases lying between them. CDR3 length: 15 residues. The CDR3 DNA sequence: TGTGCCAGCAGCACCTCGGACAGAACTAATGAAAAACTGTTTTTT. Protein: CASSTSDRTNEKLFF.

The J gene is TRBJ2-5, the V gene TRBV27, with D perhaps matching TRBD1 (5 bases). V was shortened by 5 bases and J by 3 bases, with 13 bases between the two germline ends. Germline CDR1 reads MNHEY; CDR2 reads SMNVEV (reference sequence). CDR3 length: 14 residues. CDR3 region: CASSTRGAKETQYF. The CDR3 bases are TGTGCCAGCAGTACCCGTGGGGCGAAAGAGACCCAGTACTTC.

On this clone itself: Relative to the germline gene, one junction end is altered; a read error may explain this. The rearrangement links TRBV5-1 to TRBJ1-2; D is unresolved. CDR3 length: 13 amino acids. The V gene's germline CDR1 is SGHRS and CDR2 YFSETQ. This CDR3 is CASSFSSGEGGSF. DNA for the CDR3: TGCGCCAGCAGCTTCTCCTCAGGCGAGGGCGGTTCCTTC.

The rearrangement uses TRBV5-8 and TRBJ2-7, with 11 bases matching TRBD2. The V segment lost 4 bases and the J segment 0 bases; nucleotides outside the gene matches: 6. This CDR3 contains 16 residues. In germline, CDR1 is SGHTS, CDR2 YDEGEE. CDR3: CASSRSSGGLSYEQYF. CDR3 nucleotides: TGTGCCAGCAGCCGATCTAGCGGGGGGCTCTCCTACGAGCAGTACTTC.

The genes are TRBV11-3 and TRBJ1-1; D is ambiguous. The CDR3 loop spans 15 amino acids. Trimming took off 0 bases at V and 1 base at J, with 9 bases between the two ends. Germline V lookup: CDR1 SGHNT, CDR2 YENEEA. CDR3 sequence: CASSLDSQPNTEAFF. The DNA of the CDR3 is TGTGCCAGCAGCTTAGATAGTCAGCCGAACACTGAAGCTTTCTTT.